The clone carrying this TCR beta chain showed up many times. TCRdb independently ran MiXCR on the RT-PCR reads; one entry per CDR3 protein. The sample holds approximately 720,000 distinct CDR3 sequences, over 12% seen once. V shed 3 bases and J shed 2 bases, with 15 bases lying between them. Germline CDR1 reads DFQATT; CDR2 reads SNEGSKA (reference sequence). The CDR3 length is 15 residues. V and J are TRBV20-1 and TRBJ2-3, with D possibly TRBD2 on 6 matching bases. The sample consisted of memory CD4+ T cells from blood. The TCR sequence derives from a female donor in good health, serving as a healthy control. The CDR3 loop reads CSARRTRTTTDTQYF. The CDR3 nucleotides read TGCAGTGCTAGGAGAACAAGGACTACCACAGATACGCAGTATTTT.